A selection of T cell receptor beta chains follows, all from one sample in a study of T cells after yellow fever vaccination. TCRdb re-called the 5' RACE reads with MiXCR, one entry per CDR3 protein. Among 300,000 or so distinct CDR3 sequences listed, around 8.1% were seen once. Here the sequenced sample was PBMCs, taken around 45 days after the first yellow fever vaccination. These receptors came from a man between 18 and 35 years old who received the YFV17D yellow fever vaccine. Both conserved end residues are part of each CDR3. D genes are given only for firm matches. Clone size appears in some rows only: once, few, many, or a class for an expanded clone.

V	J	size	D	DNA	CDR3
TRBV4-3	TRBJ2-5	few	.	TGCGCCAGCAGCCAAGATCTACAGGCGAAGACCCAGTACTTC	CASSQDLQAKTQYF
TRBV18	TRBJ2-6	few	.	TGTGCCAGCTCACCACGGGCCCCCGGGGCCAACGTCCTGACTTTC	CASSPRAPGANVLTF
TRBV20-1	TRBJ1-1	.	.	TGCAGTGTCCTCACCGAGGGGACTGAAGCTTTCTTT	CSVLTEGTEAFF
TRBV20-1	TRBJ1-1	few	.	TGCAGTGCCCCCGGGGTTATAATGAACACTGAAGCTTTCTTT	CSAPGVIMNTEAFF
TRBV4-2	TRBJ1-5	.	.	TGTGCCAGCAGCCAAGTCGACCAAGGAGGGTATCAGCCCCAGCATTTT	CASSQVDQGGYQPQHF
TRBV6-5	TRBJ1-1	many	.	TGTGCCAGCAGTTACTCGCCAGGGAGAGTTACTGAAGCTTTCTTT	CASSYSPGRVTEAFF
TRBV20-1	TRBJ2-2	few	.	TGCAGTGCTAGAGCAATCAGGGGCGAAACCCTAGTCCCTGCGAACACCGGGGAGCTGTTTTTT	CSARAIRGETLVPANTGELFF
TRBV14	TRBJ2-6	.	.	TGTGCCAGCAGCCAACCGGGGTGGACTGGGGCCAACGTCCTGACTTTC	CASSQPGWTGANVLTF
TRBV6-2/TRBV6-3	TRBJ1-2	.	.	TGTGCCACCAGGAGCCCAGACTATGGCTACACCTTC	CATRSPDYGYTF
TRBV19	TRBJ2-5	many	TRBD2	TGTGCCAGTAGCCTGGGACTAGCGGGGGCAGAGACCCAGTACTTC	CASSLGLAGAETQYF
TRBV2	TRBJ2-5	.	.	TGTGCCAGCTACTTATACGAGACCCAGTACTTC	CASYLYETQYF
TRBV28	TRBJ1-5	few	TRBD1	TGTGCCAGCACCCCAGGGGGCGTCGGCGCCAATCAGCCCCAGCATTTT	CASTPGGVGANQPQHF